These 16 T cell receptor beta chains were sequenced from one sample in a study of Ad26.COV2.S vaccination and SARS-CoV-2 variants. The data were produced by immunoSEQ multiplex PCR, yet TCRdb's version contains in-frame clones alone and is incomplete. Of 400,000 to 500,000 clones in the sample, 89% are singletons; the top ten hold about 2.5%. The treatment is: roughly 18 received Ad26.COV2.S at low or high dose, single or two shots; about 5 received placebo; per-sample allocation not given. The samples date from day 63 after the first vaccine or placebo injection. The sequences come from peripheral blood, collected in a trial of Ad26.COV2.S vaccine versus placebo. The receptors shown here come from a person aged 18-65 years who received the Ad26.COV2.S COVID-19 vaccine or a placebo.

The CDR3 DNA follows: TGCGCCAGCAGCCAAGAGGGGAGAACGAACACTGAAGCTTTCTTT. It translates to CASSQEGRTNTEAFF. The chain combines TRBV4-3 with TRBJ1-1; D remains ambiguous. This CDR3 comprises 15 residues. Germline CDR1 and CDR2: LGHNA and YSLEER. The V end was cut by 0 bases, the J end by 1 base, with 9 bases between.

The chain links TRBV27 to TRBJ2-4; unclear D gene. This CDR3 comprises 16 residues. Trimming took 5 bases from V and 1 from J, leaving 15 bases between them. CDR1 and CDR2 (germline): MNHEY, SMNVEV (reference sequence). CDR3 bases: TGTGCCAGCAGTACTCCCATTAAGGCGGCCAAAAACATTCAGTACTTC. This translates into CASSTPIKAAKNIQYF.

The chain recombines TRBV10-2 with TRBJ1-2; D is unresolved. This CDR3 spans 14 amino acids. The germline V gene has CDR1 WSHSY and CDR2 SAAADI. V lost 2 bases and J 4 bases, leaving 11 bases between the germline ends. The CDR3 DNA follows: TGCGCCAGCAGTGAGCCGGGGTTAGGCTATGGCTACACCTTC. Translating it yields CASSEPGLGYGYTF.

The chain uses TRBV18 and TRBJ2-2; 10 bases align to TRBD2. V shed 6 bases, J shed 1 base, and the junction held 5 bases outside the gene matches. CDR3 length: 16 amino acids. CDR1 is KGHSH, CDR2 LQKENI, per germline. The CDR3 here is CASSARLAGNTGELFF. In nucleotides, the CDR3 is TGTGCCAGCTCGGCCCGACTAGCGGGGAACACCGGGGAGCTGTTTTTT.

This clone has just one count. The chain uses TRBV11-3 and TRBJ2-2; 9 nucleotides align to TRBD2. CDR1 and CDR2 from the germline V gene are SGHNT and YENEEA. With V trimmed by 2 bases and J by 6 bases, 16 bases remained unmatched. This CDR3 has 19 amino acids. Written as DNA, the CDR3 is TGTGCCAGCAGCTTATTCCCCTATAGCGGGAGCGCGGGTTCCGGGGAGCTGTTTTTT. Encoded protein: CASSLFPYSGSAGSGELFF.

This sequence joins TRBV4-2 and TRBJ1-5; D unresolved. Germline CDR1 LGHNA, CDR2 YNFKEQ. V lost 0 bases and J lost 3, with 9 bases in between. The CDR3 has 15 amino acids. The chain's CDR3 is CASSQDPVNNQPQHF. The CDR3 DNA sequence: TGTGCCAGCAGCCAAGATCCTGTCAACAATCAGCCCCAGCATTTT.

The rearrangement joins TRBV27 to TRBJ2-1; D unresolved. Germline assignment: CDR1 MNHEY and CDR2 SMNVEV (reference sequence). Trimming pared 4 bases from V and 4 bases from J, leaving 8 bases between. The length of the CDR3 is 13 residues. CDR3 residues: CASSSRLYNEQFF. Here the CDR3 DNA reads TGTGCCAGCAGTTCCCGATTGTACAATGAGCAGTTCTTC.

The CDR3 loop is CASSQELGGNFNQPQHF. In DNA form, the CDR3 reads TGTGCCAGCAGCCAAGAATTGGGCGGAAACTTCAATCAGCCCCAGCATTTT. The chain joins TRBV4-2 to TRBJ1-5, with D uncertain. Germline CDR1 reads LGHNA; CDR2 reads YNFKEQ. CDR3 size: 17 residues. V lost 0 bases, J lost 3 bases, and 15 bases lay in between.

V and J are TRBV12-3 or TRBV12-4 and TRBJ2-6; D is unclear. The CDR3 is made up of 13 amino acids. V was trimmed by 11 bases and J by 0 bases, leaving 8 bases between them. Written as DNA, the CDR3 is TGTGCCTCTCGGTTCTCTGGGGCCAACGTCCTGACTTTC. This codes for CASRFSGANVLTF.

The gene calls are TRBV12-3 or TRBV12-4 and TRBJ2-1, with D hard to call. The CDR3 consists of 13 residues. Trimming removed 6 bases at V and 2 bases at J, with 8 bases between. In nucleotides, the CDR3 is TGTGCCAGCAGCCCCGGACCCTACAATGAGCAGTTCTTC. This encodes CASSPGPYNEQFF.

The rearrangement links TRBV5-1 to TRBJ1-4; D call uncertain. Germline values: CDR1 SGHRS, CDR2 YFSETQ. The ends were cut back, 0 bases at V and 4 bases at J, with 7 bases in the middle. This CDR3 is 14 amino acids long. In DNA, the CDR3 is TGCGCCAGCAGCTTGGGTACCATTAATGAAAAACTGTTTTTT. It specifies CASSLGTINEKLFF.

The chain recombines TRBV6-1 with TRBJ1-5; D remains unclear. The CDR3 is 15 residues long. Trimming stripped 1 base from V and 9 bases from J, with 16 bases between. From germline, CDR1 is MNHNS and CDR2 SASEGT. The CDR3 DNA sequence: TGTGCCAGCAGTGAAGTTAACAGTGGGGTGGTGCCCCAGCATTTT. Translating it yields CASSEVNSGVVPQHF.

The chain recombines TRBV19 with TRBJ1-1, with TRBD1 identical over 10 bases. Germline CDR1 and CDR2: LNHDA and SQIVND (reference sequence). This CDR3 comprises 15 residues. V lost 5 bases, J lost 0 bases, and 3 bases stayed unmatched. CDR3 amino acids: CASSPGQGMNTEAFF. CDR3 coding DNA: TGTGCCAGTAGTCCGGGACAGGGGATGAACACTGAAGCTTTCTTT.

The chain has TRBV11-1 and TRBJ1-2; no clear D. The CDR3 has 15 amino acids. V lost 5 bases and J 0 bases, leaving 13 bases between the germline ends. Per the germline V gene, CDR1 is SGHAT and CDR2 is FQDESV (reference sequence). CDR3 bases: TGTGCCAGCAGCCCGGGCCATACTCCTAACTATGGCTACACCTTC. It is translated as CASSPGHTPNYGYTF. The full variable domain, its missing parts supplied by reference TRBV11-1 and TRBJ1-2, is EAEVAQSPRYKITEKSQAVAFWCDPISGHATLYWYRQILGQGPELLVQFQDESVVDDSQLPKDRFSAERLKGVDSTLKIQPAELGDSAMYLCASSPGHTPNYGYTFGSGTRLTVV.

This chain connects TRBV2 to TRBJ2-2; 8 bases align to TRBD1. V was pared by 10 bases and J by 1 base, with 11 bases of the junction left unmatched. The CDR3 covers 16 residues. CDR1 is SNHLY and CDR2 is FYNNEI in the germline V gene. The CDR3 reads CAIQTSGTGNTGELFF. As DNA, the CDR3 is TGTGCCATTCAAACTTCCGGGACAGGGAACACCGGGGAGCTGTTTTTT.

This clone was picked up one time. V is TRBV6-1 and J is TRBJ1-6, with TRBD1 as a possible D gene (5 bases). The CDR3 has 12 amino acids. Looked up from germline, CDR1 is MNHNS and CDR2 is SASEGT. V was trimmed by 2 bases and J by 12 bases, leaving 8 bases between them. CDR3 residues: CASSERGGPLHF. In DNA, the CDR3 is TGTGCCAGCAGTGAACGGGGGGGACCCCTCCACTTT.